These 3 T cell receptor beta chains share one sample of origin, sequenced in a study of CD8 T cells in ankylosing spondylitis. TCRdb re-called the 5' RACE reads through MiXCR, storing one row per CDR3 protein. The table includes around 120,000 distinct CDR3 sequences, 7% to 10% detected once. Specimen: blood, either unsorted or a sorted T cell fraction (not recorded which). All receptors derive from a male donor with ankylosing spondylitis or in good health (not recorded which).

This clonotype was detected many times. This chain uses TRBV20-1 with TRBJ1-1; D unresolved. The V and J ends lost 3 bases and 4 bases respectively, with 21 bases between them. Germline CDR1 is DFQATT and CDR2 is SNEGSKA (reference sequence). The CDR3 is 16 amino acids. The CDR3 sequence is CSASKLGYTWSTEAFF. In DNA, the CDR3 is TGCAGTGCTAGTAAATTGGGGTATACATGGAGCACTGAAGCTTTCTTT.

This chain joins TRBV7-3 and TRBJ2-5, with 9 bases lining up with TRBD2. J was trimmed by 2 bases and V by 0 bases; bases with no gene match: 4. Germline V gene data show CDR1 as SGHTA and CDR2 as FQGTGA. This CDR3 is 16 amino acids long. CDR3 sequence: CASSLTASGVQETQYF. The DNA for the CDR3 is TGTGCCAGCAGCTTAACAGCTAGCGGGGTACAAGAGACCCAGTACTTC.

This clonotype has a handful of counts. V usage is TRBV7-2 and J usage is TRBJ2-1; 13 bases are shared with TRBD2. The V gene end was trimmed by 8 bases and the J gene end by 7 bases; junction bases not matched to a gene: 8. Per germline, CDR1 SGHTA and CDR2 FQGNSA. The CDR3 sequence is 15 residues long. CDR3 DNA: TGTGCCAGCTGTGGACTAGCGGGAGTATCAAATGAGCAGTTCTTC. This translates into CASCGLAGVSNEQFF. Complete variable domain (other parts from reference TRBV7-2 and TRBJ2-1): GAGVSQSPSNKVTEKGKDVELRCDPISGHTALYWYRQSLGQGLEFLIYFQGNSAPDKSGLPSDRFSAERTGGSVSTLTIQRTQQEDSAVYLCASCGLAGVSNEQFFGPGTRLTVL.